Following are 30 T cell receptor beta chains from one sample sequenced in a study of OX40 agonist ivuxolimab in advanced cancers. Clones were read by immunoSEQ multiplex PCR, and TCRdb kept only the in-frame ones, dropping some. The table lists 69,000 or so clones, approximately 87% of them singletons, with about 5.9% in the top ten. The sample here was CD4+ or CD8+ T cells sorted from blood, taken in a trial of the OX40 agonist ivuxolimab. The source of these receptors is an adult with an advanced solid tumor such as melanoma, head and neck, liver or kidney cancer.

V is TRBV7-8 and J is TRBJ1-4; D unresolved. V lost 5 bases and J 8 bases, leaving 15 bases between the germline ends. The germline V gene has CDR1 SGHVS and CDR2 FQNEAQ. The CDR3 is made up of 14 amino acids. The DNA for the CDR3 is TGTGCCAGCAGCCACATTGGGGTACAAGAAAAACTGTTTTTT. Amino acid sequence: CASSHIGVQEKLFF. The complete variable domain, with remaining parts taken from reference TRBV7-8 and TRBJ1-4, reads GAGVSQSPRYKVAKRGQDVALRCDPISGHVSLFWYQQALGQGPEFLTYFQNEAQLDKSGLPSDRFFAERPEGSVSTLKIQRTQQEDSAVYLCASSHIGVQEKLFFGSGTQLSVL.

The chain carries TRBV15 and TRBJ2-5; 9 bases fit TRBD2. V gave up 0 bases and J gave up 4 bases; unmatched junction bases: 15. The germline gives CDR1 LNHNV, CDR2 YYDKDF (reference sequence). The CDR3 has 19 amino acids. CDR3 amino acids: CATSRDWGSVSGRTETQYF. CDR3 DNA sequence: TGTGCCACCAGCAGAGATTGGGGCTCCGTTAGCGGGAGAACAGAGACCCAGTACTTC.

The chain is built from TRBV6-5 and TRBJ2-7; D may correspond to TRBD1 or TRBD2 (5 bases each). CDR1 is MNHEY, CDR2 SVGAGI, per germline. Trimming left V 3 bases short and J 9 bases short, with 15 bases between. CDR3 size: 13 residues. Here the CDR3 reads CASSYGDGAGQYF. CDR3 DNA sequence: TGTGCCAGCAGTTATGGGGACGGAGCTGGGCAGTACTTC.

The J gene is TRBJ2-5, the V gene TRBV5-6; D gene uncertain. With 1 base removed from V and 5 bases from J, the gap between germline ends came to 6 bases. The CDR3 is 12 residues long. Looked up from germline, CDR1 is SGHDT and CDR2 is YYEEEE. CDR3: CASSLSQETQYF. The CDR3 DNA is TGTGCCAGCAGCTTGAGTCAGGAGACCCAGTACTTC.

The genes are TRBV5-1 and TRBJ2-7; no definite D call. The germline CDR1 and CDR2 sequences are SGHRS and YFSETQ. V lost 1 base, J lost 0 bases, and 8 bases lay in between. The CDR3 runs to 14 residues. This CDR3 is CASSLSLVSYEQYF. As DNA, the CDR3 is TGCGCCAGCAGCTTGAGTCTGGTCTCCTACGAGCAGTACTTC.

The gene calls are TRBV5-1 and TRBJ1-5; D remains unclear. The CDR3 sequence is 13 residues long. Germline V gene lookup returns CDR1 SGHRS and CDR2 YFSETQ. Trimming stripped 0 bases from V and 3 bases from J, with 4 bases between. The CDR3 spells CASSLALNQPQHF. CDR3 sequence (DNA): TGCGCCAGCAGCTTGGCCCTCAATCAGCCCCAGCATTTT.

J is TRBJ1-1 and V is TRBV5-1; the D is unclear. V was pared by 2 bases and J by 3 bases, with 11 bases between. CDR3 length: 14 residues. The germline V gene has CDR1 SGHRS and CDR2 YFSETQ. In DNA, the CDR3 is TGCGCCAGCAGCTTAGGACGGAAAGACACTGAAGCTTTCTTT. It yields the protein CASSLGRKDTEAFF.

The chain is built from TRBV10-3 and TRBJ1-1; 7 bases align to TRBD1. The trim removed 6 bases at V and 5 bases at J, leaving 9 bases unmatched. CDR1 is ENHRY, CDR2 SYGVKD, per germline. This CDR3 comprises 14 residues. The CDR3 sequence: CAISPTGVRTEAFF. CDR3 coding DNA: TGTGCCATCAGCCCCACAGGGGTAAGAACTGAAGCTTTCTTT.

The J gene is TRBJ2-1, the V gene TRBV19; 7 nucleotides align to TRBD2. CDR1 is LNHDA and CDR2 is SQIVND in the germline V gene (reference sequence). V lost 2 bases to trimming and J lost 4 bases; unmatched junction nucleotides: 8. This CDR3 region has 16 residues. CDR3 protein: CASSISWRELYNEQFF. The CDR3 DNA is TGTGCCAGTAGTATATCTTGGCGGGAGCTTTACAATGAGCAGTTCTTC.

J is TRBJ2-6 and V is TRBV29-1; D is perhaps TRBD2 (7 bases). The germline gives CDR1 SQVTM, CDR2 ANQGSEA. Deletions cut 3 bases from V and 4 bases from J, with 13 bases between. The CDR3 runs 15 residues. The CDR3 nucleotides are TGCAGCGTTGAGCGGGCGGGGGCCGGGGCCAACGTCCTGACTTTC. Its translation is CSVERAGAGANVLTF.

The V gene is TRBV27, the J gene TRBJ2-7, with D perhaps TRBD2 (6 bases). The V gene lost 5 bases and the J gene lost 7 bases, with 21 bases spanning the gap. CDR3 length equals 15 residues. Germline V gives CDR1 MNHEY, CDR2 SMNVEV (reference sequence). The CDR3 DNA is TGTGCCAGCAGTCTCTTAGCGGACCCTACGGGGGAGCAGTACTTC. It yields the protein CASSLLADPTGEQYF.

CDR3: CASSLERGATEAFF. CDR3 bases: TGTGCCAGCAGCTTAGAGAGGGGCGCCACTGAAGCTTTCTTT. The chain carries TRBV11-2 and TRBJ1-1; D may be TRBD1 (5 bases). CDR3 size: 14 residues. V lost 0 bases and J 4 bases, leaving 9 bases between the germline ends. Germline assignment: CDR1 SGHAT and CDR2 FQNNGV.

V is TRBV5-1 and J is TRBJ2-5; TRBD2 agrees at 9 bases. Germline lookup yields CDR1 SGHRS and CDR2 YFSETQ. V lost 4 bases and J lost 5; bases outside the gene matches: 6. This CDR3 spans 14 amino acids. CDR3 DNA: TGCGCCAGCAGCGAACCGAGCGGGAGGGAGACCCAGTACTTC. It translates to CASSEPSGRETQYF.

This clone was counted only a few times. The genes are TRBV30 and TRBJ1-1; the D is unclear. CDR3 length: 15 residues. From germline, CDR1 is GTSNPN and CDR2 SVGIG (reference sequence). Trimming shortened V by 4 bases and J by 1 base, and 16 bases separated the two germline ends. This chain's CDR3 is CAWNRLGVTNTEAFF. CDR3 coding DNA: TGTGCCTGGAATCGACTGGGAGTAACGAACACTGAAGCTTTCTTT.

The chain links TRBV11-1 to TRBJ1-1, with no clear D. Germline CDR1 SGHAT, CDR2 FQDESV (reference sequence). This CDR3 contains 14 residues. The germline V and J ends were trimmed by 3 bases and 5 bases, with 13 bases remaining between them. DNA of the CDR3: TGTGCCAGCAGCTTGCCGGGCAGCGTAACTGAAGCTTTCTTT. The encoded protein is CASSLPGSVTEAFF.

This rearrangement joins TRBV9 to TRBJ2-5; no definite D call. Germline V gene sequence: CDR1 SGDLS, CDR2 YYNGEE. CDR3 length: 14 amino acids. Trimming took 0 bases from V and 3 from J, leaving 9 bases between them. CDR3 nucleotide sequence: TGTGCCAGCAGCGTAGATATGGGTAAAGAGACCCAGTACTTC. It translates to CASSVDMGKETQYF.

The gene calls are TRBV6-5 and TRBJ1-2; 7 bases are a match to TRBD1. CDR1 is MNHEY, CDR2 SVGAGI, per germline. CDR3 length equals 14 residues. V was pared by 0 bases and J by 3 bases, with 1 base of the junction left unmatched. DNA for the CDR3: TGTGCCAGCAGTTACTCGACAGGGTACTATGGCTACACCTTC. Its translation: CASSYSTGYYGYTF.

The chain joins TRBV13 to TRBJ1-6; 7 positions agree with TRBD1. V shed 8 bases, J shed 4 bases, and the junction held 5 bases outside the gene matches. The germline V gene encodes CDR1 PRHDT and CDR2 FYEKMQ (reference sequence). The length of the CDR3 is 14 residues. CDR3 DNA: TGTGCCAGCCAACCGGGACAGTATAATTCACCCCTCCACTTT. Amino acids: CASQPGQYNSPLHF.

The chain links TRBV2 to TRBJ2-1; D is ambiguous. CDR3 length: 12 amino acids. The germline gives CDR1 SNHLY, CDR2 FYNNEI. Trimming stripped 3 bases from V and 7 bases from J, with 7 bases between. This CDR3 is CASSEPANEQFF. CDR3 DNA: TGTGCCAGCAGTGAGCCCGCGAATGAGCAGTTCTTC.

V is TRBV7-9 and J is TRBJ1-2; 10 nucleotides align to TRBD1. Germline V gene lookup returns CDR1 SEHNR and CDR2 FQNEAQ (reference sequence). CDR3 size: 15 residues. Trimming cost V 5 bases and J 8 bases; bases outside gene matches: 11. The CDR3 region is CASSASGQGNKGYTF. CDR3 DNA: TGTGCCAGCAGCGCTTCGGGACAGGGGAATAAAGGCTACACCTTC.

The V and J genes are TRBV27 and TRBJ2-2, with 12 bases matching TRBD2. This CDR3 is built from 15 residues. V shed 6 bases and J 7 bases; nucleotides not matched to a gene: 6. CDR1 is MNHEY, CDR2 SMNVEV, per germline (reference sequence). The CDR3 DNA sequence: TGTGCCAGCAGCATCCTAGCGGGAGGGTTCGGGGAGCTGTTTTTT. It is translated as CASSILAGGFGELFF.

The chain couples TRBV4-1 to TRBJ2-2; no firm D call. Germline CDR1 MGHRA, CDR2 YSYEKL. With 1 base removed from V and 1 base from J, the gap between germline ends came to 1 base. The CDR3 covers 13 residues. The chain's CDR3 is CASSQGNTGELFF. CDR3 coding DNA: TGCGCCAGCAGCCAAGGGAACACCGGGGAGCTGTTTTTT.

The V and J genes are TRBV15 and TRBJ1-4, with a weak D call TRBD1 (5 bases). Trimming left V 1 base short and J 0 bases short, with 9 bases between. Germline CDR1 reads LNHNV; CDR2 reads YYDKDF (reference sequence). The CDR3 is 16 residues long. CDR3 in amino acids: CATSRGQPTTNEKLFF. CDR3 sequence (DNA): TGTGCCACCAGCAGAGGACAGCCCACAACTAATGAAAAACTGTTTTTT.

CDR3 bases: TGTGCCAGCAGCGAATATTCTAACTATGGCTACACCTTC. It yields the protein CASSEYSNYGYTF. The chain carries TRBV28 and TRBJ1-2; D is ambiguous. V lost 6 bases and J lost 0, with 8 bases in between. CDR3 size: 13 residues. Germline V lookup: CDR1 MDHEN, CDR2 SYDVKM.

J is TRBJ1-3 and V is TRBV7-8; tentative D call: TRBD1 (6 bases). V lost 3 bases, J lost 0 bases, and 15 bases lay in between. Germline-derived CDR1 and CDR2 are SGHVS and FQNEAQ. CDR3 length: 17 residues. The CDR3: CASSFGQHLSSGNTIYF. As DNA, the CDR3 is TGTGCCAGCAGCTTTGGACAGCATCTGAGCTCTGGAAACACCATATATTTT.

The rearrangement links TRBV28 to TRBJ1-2; D is undetermined. Trimming removed 1 base from V and 4 bases from J, with 7 bases in between. CDR3 size: 13 residues. Germline V CDR1 and CDR2: MDHEN, SYDVKM. DNA for the CDR3: TGTGCCAGCAGTTTATCAGGTCCCTATGGCTACACCTTC. This gives the protein CASSLSGPYGYTF.

The chain uses TRBV7-3 and TRBJ2-7; D not resolved. Germline-derived CDR1 and CDR2 are SGHTA and FQGTGA. This CDR3 has 15 residues. The V gene lost 5 bases and the J gene lost 3 bases, with 17 bases spanning the gap. The CDR3 DNA sequence: TGTGCCAGCAGCCCTGAGTTCTCCCGGCACTACGAGCAGTACTTC. Its protein product is CASSPEFSRHYEQYF.

The V and J genes are TRBV15 and TRBJ2-1; the D gene is possibly TRBD1 (6 bases). Trimming shortened V by 1 base and J by 6 bases, and 13 bases separated the two germline ends. Germline V lookup: CDR1 LNHNV, CDR2 YYDKDF (reference sequence). The CDR3 consists of 15 residues. In DNA, the CDR3 is TGTGCCACCAGCAGAGTCAGGGGTTGGCTCAATGAGCAGTTCTTC. It yields the protein CATSRVRGWLNEQFF.

This clone was picked up a small number of times. This CDR3 reads CASSQGLVSYEQYF. The CDR3 nucleotides read TGTGCCAGCTCACAGGGGTTAGTTTCCTACGAGCAGTACTTC. The rearrangement uses TRBV18 and TRBJ2-7; weak D call: TRBD1 (5 bases). V was pared by 4 bases and J by 1 base, with 11 bases between. The length of the CDR3 is 14 residues. Germline assignment: CDR1 KGHSH and CDR2 LQKENI.

This clone has only a few counts. This chain joins TRBV5-8 and TRBJ2-1; D remains unclear. There are 17 residues in the CDR3. Looked up from germline, CDR1 is SGHTS and CDR2 is YDEGEE. V lost 4 bases and J 0 bases, leaving 17 bases between the germline ends. The CDR3 here is CASSQDLTFSSYNEQFF. CDR3 in DNA: TGTGCCAGCAGCCAAGATCTGACCTTCAGCTCCTACAATGAGCAGTTCTTC.